The next 12 T cell receptor beta chains were all read from a single sample in a study of PD-L1 blockade in urothelial cancer. Sequenced by immunoSEQ multiplex PCR; TCRdb stores in-frame clones only, minus some. This sample carries about 63,000 clones, roughly 81% of them seen once, and the ten largest clones take around 6%. Time point: pretreatment peripheral blood. The sequenced sample was PBMCs, obtained around atezolizumab (anti-PD-L1) treatment. The source is a man in his sixties or seventies with urothelial cancer.

The chain joins TRBV19 to TRBJ2-7; D is unresolved. Germline CDR1 reads LNHDA; CDR2 reads SQIVND (reference sequence). Trimming took 2 bases from V and 2 from J, leaving 7 bases between them. The CDR3 length is 13 residues. CDR3 sequence (DNA): TGTGCCAGTAGTATACGGCAGGCCTACGAGCAGTACTTC. Translation gives CASSIRQAYEQYF.

V gene TRBV30 combines with J gene TRBJ1-5; 8 nucleotides line up with TRBD1. The CDR3 sequence is 18 residues long. Germline CDR1 and CDR2: GTSNPN and SVGIG (reference sequence). Unmatched junction bases numbered 10, after V lost 0 bases and J lost 0 bases. The chain's CDR3 is CAWSVQRTGIYSNQPQHF. CDR3 DNA: TGTGCCTGGAGTGTACAACGGACAGGGATTTATAGCAATCAGCCCCAGCATTTT.

V and J are TRBV2 and TRBJ1-5, with TRBD1 as a possible D gene (6 bases). Trimming shortened V by 3 bases and J by 1 base, and 16 bases separated the two germline ends. This CDR3 has 17 amino acids. In germline, CDR1 is SNHLY, CDR2 FYNNEI. CDR3 DNA: TGTGCCAGCAGTGACTCTGGGCCAGGGGCGAGCAATCAGCCCCAGCATTTT. It is translated as CASSDSGPGASNQPQHF.

V usage is TRBV7-2 and J usage is TRBJ2-7; 8 nucleotides agree with TRBD2. CDR1 SGHTA and CDR2 FQGNSA come from the germline V gene. V shed 5 bases and J 4 bases; nucleotides not matched to a gene: 7. This CDR3 region has 14 residues. The CDR3 nucleotides are TGTGCCAGCAGCCTTAAGCCGGGGGGGTACGAGCAGTACTTC. Amino acids: CASSLKPGGYEQYF. The full variable domain, its missing parts supplied by reference TRBV7-2 and TRBJ2-7, is GAGVSQSPSNKVTEKGKDVELRCDPISGHTALYWYRQSLGQGLEFLIYFQGNSAPDKSGLPSDRFSAERTGGSVSTLTIQRTQQEDSAVYLCASSLKPGGYEQYFGPGTRLTVT.

The genes are TRBV9 and TRBJ2-5; 7 bases map to TRBD2. V lost 0 bases to trimming and J lost 2 bases; unmatched junction nucleotides: 4. The CDR3 spans 15 residues. Germline V gene sequence: CDR1 SGDLS, CDR2 YYNGEE. The chain's CDR3 is CASSVALREQETQYF. CDR3 DNA sequence: TGTGCCAGCAGCGTAGCTCTGCGGGAGCAAGAGACCCAGTACTTC.

The chain joins TRBV11-2 to TRBJ1-6; D is unresolved. Trimming pared 0 bases from V and 4 bases from J, leaving 7 bases between. Germline CDR1 reads SGHAT; CDR2 reads FQNNGV. This CDR3 spans 15 amino acids. In DNA form, the CDR3 reads TGTGCCAGCAGCTTAGAGGCAGATTATAATTCACCCCTCCACTTT. It codes for CASSLEADYNSPLHF.

This rearrangement joins TRBV6-5 to TRBJ2-7, with D maybe TRBD1 (5 bases). V was cut by 6 bases and J by 3 bases, with 12 bases left in between. Germline V gives CDR1 MNHEY, CDR2 SVGAGI. This CDR3 comprises 13 residues. The CDR3 sequence is CASSPDRFYEQYF. Written as DNA, the CDR3 is TGTGCCAGCAGCCCCGACAGATTCTACGAGCAGTACTTC.

The chain has TRBV7-9 and TRBJ1-2, with a tentative D call TRBD1 (6 bases). The CDR3 extends over 13 amino acids. Germline V CDR1 and CDR2: SEHNR, FQNEAQ (reference sequence). V was shortened by 7 bases and J by 2 bases, with 11 bases between the two germline ends. CDR3 region: CASTLDRNYGYTF. Here the CDR3 DNA reads TGTGCCAGCACCCTGGACAGAAACTATGGCTACACCTTC.

This clone was detected only a few times. The chain joins TRBV19 to TRBJ2-1; 10 bases agree with TRBD2. Germline V gene lookup returns CDR1 LNHDA and CDR2 SQIVND (reference sequence). Trimming cost V 3 bases and J 7 bases; bases outside gene matches: 3. The CDR3 totals 14 residues. CDR3 sequence (DNA): TGTGCCAGTAGTATTCTACTAGCGGGGAATGAGCAGTTCTTC. This translates into CASSILLAGNEQFF.

The genes are TRBV10-3 and TRBJ2-7; 10 nucleotides agree with TRBD1. This CDR3 is built from 14 residues. Germline CDR1 reads ENHRY; CDR2 reads SYGVKD. Trimming removed 8 bases from V and 6 bases from J; junction bases left unmatched: 10. CDR3: CAIRWTGGTGEQYF. Written as DNA, the CDR3 is TGTGCCATCCGCTGGACAGGGGGGACAGGCGAGCAGTACTTC.

This clone was recorded a few times. The chain couples TRBV18 to TRBJ1-6, with a possible D match to TRBD1 (5 bases). Germline loops: CDR1 KGHSH, CDR2 LQKENI. This CDR3 has 15 residues. Trimming took off 2 bases at V and 8 bases at J, with 13 bases between the two ends. CDR3 nucleotides: TGTGCCAGCTCACCAGCGGGGGAGTGGCATTCACCCCTCCACTTT. This codes for CASSPAGEWHSPLHF.

The gene calls are TRBV19 and TRBJ2-5; weak D call: TRBD1 (5 bases). Between the trimmed V and J ends, which lost 5 bases and 4 bases, there was a span of 14 bases. Germline loops: CDR1 LNHDA, CDR2 SQIVND (reference sequence). The CDR3 spans 14 residues. CDR3 loop: CASSPRGAVETQYF. The CDR3 nucleotides are TGTGCCAGTAGTCCTCGTGGGGCGGTAGAGACCCAGTACTTC.